These 22 T cell receptor beta chains came from one sample sequenced in a study of blood T cell repertoires in COVID-19. TCRdb keeps only in-frame clones here, not all; method: immunoSEQ multiplex PCR. The sample shows more than 95,000 clones, roughly 87% of them seen only once. The sequencing sample was made of peripheral blood. Source of these receptors: a woman over 75 in a cohort sampled during active COVID-19.

This chain joins TRBV6-5 and TRBJ1-5; D is ambiguous. Germline V gene data show CDR1 as MNHEY and CDR2 as SVGAGI. The CDR3 loop spans 13 amino acids. V dropped 2 bases and J dropped 4 bases, with 6 bases sitting between them. The CDR3 protein is CASSYGGNQPQHF. The DNA for the CDR3 is TGTGCCAGCAGTTACGGAGGGAATCAGCCCCAGCATTTT.

The CDR3, as DNA: TGTGCCAGCAGCTTGGTGGGGGAGGGACGGTATAATTCACCCCTCCACTTT. It encodes CASSLVGEGRYNSPLHF. J is TRBJ1-6 and V is TRBV5-6; tentative D call: TRBD1 (5 bases). This CDR3 contains 17 residues. Germline-derived CDR1 and CDR2 are SGHDT and YYEEEE. V was pared by 0 bases and J by 4 bases, with 14 bases between.

V usage is TRBV28 and J usage is TRBJ1-1; D is perhaps TRBD1 (6 bases). CDR1 MDHEN and CDR2 SYDVKM come from the germline V gene. V lost 2 bases, J lost 6 bases, and 13 bases lay in between. This CDR3 has 14 residues. The CDR3 DNA reads as TGTGCCAGCAGTTTACTCGTCAGGGGTTCTGAAGCTTTCTTT. Protein product: CASSLLVRGSEAFF.

V and J are TRBV10-2 and TRBJ1-4; weak D call: TRBD1 (6 bases). CDR1 and CDR2 (germline): WSHSY, SAAADI. This CDR3 comprises 15 residues. Trimming stripped 6 bases from V and 7 bases from J, with 18 bases between. CDR3 DNA: TGCGCCAGCAGAGGGGGGGGTACAGGGCGTGAAAAACTGTTTTTT. Protein product: CASRGGGTGREKLFF.

This clone appeared once. This chain links TRBV3-1 (or the pseudogene TRBV3-2) with TRBJ2-7, with a possible D match to TRBD2 (6 bases). The V end was cut by 6 bases, the J end by 5 bases, with 17 bases between. The CDR3 covers 14 residues. Germline values: CDR1 LGHDT, CDR2 YNNKEL (reference sequence). CDR3 DNA: TGTGCCAGCAGTGAAGGGTCCGGGAGAAACGAGCAGTACTTC. Translation gives CASSEGSGRNEQYF.

The chain uses TRBV28 and TRBJ1-4, with D hard to call. The CDR3 has 14 amino acids. Trimming left V 4 bases short and J 2 bases short, with 8 bases between. Germline V gene data show CDR1 as MDHEN and CDR2 as SYDVKM. The CDR3 reads CASSSPGTNEKLFF. In DNA, the CDR3 is TGTGCCAGCAGTTCCCCGGGGACTAATGAAAAACTGTTTTTT.

The gene calls are TRBV6-5 and TRBJ2-7, with 7 bases aligning to TRBD2. CDR1 and CDR2 (germline): MNHEY, SVGAGI. CDR3 length equals 15 residues. V shed 10 bases, J shed 2 bases, and the junction held 14 bases outside the gene matches. CDR3 sequence: CATDKKTGGPYEQYF. As DNA, the CDR3 is TGTGCCACCGACAAAAAGACGGGGGGACCCTACGAGCAGTACTTC.

The gene calls are TRBV18 and TRBJ2-7; 12 bases match TRBD1. Losses at the gene ends were 8 bases for V and 9 bases for J; bases not matched to a gene: 17. This CDR3 has 16 residues. The germline V gene encodes CDR1 KGHSH and CDR2 LQKENI. The CDR3: CASTATPGTGGSWQYF. The CDR3 DNA is TGTGCCAGCACCGCTACCCCCGGGACAGGGGGCTCCTGGCAGTACTTC.

This clone appeared once. The CDR3 reads CSVEDGIKQYF. The CDR3, as DNA: TGCAGCGTTGAAGACGGGATAAAGCAGTATTTT. The V call is TRBV29-1, the J call TRBJ2-3; D may be TRBD2 (5 bases). V lost 0 bases and J lost 11, with 9 bases in between. There are 11 residues in the CDR3. CDR1 and CDR2 from the germline V gene are SQVTM and ANQGSEA.

This chain links TRBV10-3 with TRBJ2-7, with D tentatively TRBD2 (6 bases). This CDR3 region has 16 residues. V lost 2 bases and J lost 2, with 16 bases in between. Germline CDR1 and CDR2: ENHRY and SYGVKD. In DNA form, the CDR3 reads TGTGCCATCAGTGAGCAAGCCCCGGGAGCCCCCTACGAGCAGTACTTC. Its protein product is CAISEQAPGAPYEQYF.

Only one count was recorded for this clone. This sequence joins TRBV19 and TRBJ1-5; D possibly corresponds to TRBD1 (5 bases). V was pared by 3 bases and J by 4 bases, with 10 bases between. Germline CDR1 LNHDA, CDR2 SQIVND (reference sequence). There are 14 residues in the CDR3. This CDR3 is CASSMGQTNQPQHF. For the CDR3, the DNA is TGTGCCAGTAGTATGGGGCAGACAAATCAGCCCCAGCATTTT.

The chain links TRBV28 to TRBJ2-5, with D perhaps TRBD1 (6 bases). Trimming shortened V by 7 bases and J by 5 bases, and 20 bases separated the two germline ends. CDR3 length: 15 amino acids. CDR1 is MDHEN and CDR2 is SYDVKM in the germline V gene. CDR3 DNA: TGTGCCAGCACCCTGAGAGCGGCCCAGGGGGAGACCCAGTACTTC. It translates to CASTLRAAQGETQYF.

This clone occurred a few times. The genes are TRBV5-1 and TRBJ2-7; D may be TRBD1 (5 bases). V lost 4 bases and J 5 bases, leaving 10 bases between the germline ends. The CDR3 has 12 amino acids. Germline CDR1 SGHRS, CDR2 YFSETQ. CDR3 region: CASSLTQDEQYF. In DNA, the CDR3 is TGCGCCAGCAGCCTAACACAGGACGAGCAGTACTTC. Variable domain in full (rest from reference TRBV5-1 and TRBJ2-7): KAGVTQTPRYLIKTRGQQVTLSCSPISGHRSVSWYQQTPGQGLQFLFEYFSETQRNKGNFPGRFSGRQFSNSRSEMNVSTLELGDSALYLCASSLTQDEQYFGPGTRLTVT.

The J gene is TRBJ1-3, the V gene TRBV5-4, with D tentatively TRBD1 (5 bases). V lost 0 bases and J 2 bases, leaving 12 bases between the germline ends. The CDR3 extends over 16 amino acids. CDR1 is SGHNT and CDR2 is YYREEE in the germline V gene (reference sequence). The CDR3 DNA follows: TGTGCCAGCAGCTTGGCCGGGCAGGGTACTGGAAACACCATATATTTT. It codes for CASSLAGQGTGNTIYF.

The rearrangement joins TRBV28 to TRBJ2-7; TRBD1 aligns across 9 bases. J gave up 0 bases and V 4 bases, and 7 bases lay outside the gene matches. The CDR3 has 16 amino acids. Looked up from germline, CDR1 is MDHEN and CDR2 is SYDVKM. CDR3 DNA: TGTGCCAGCAGTTCCCCCGGGACAGGGATCTCCTACGAGCAGTACTTC. Its translation is CASSSPGTGISYEQYF. The full variable domain, completed using reference TRBV28 and TRBJ2-7, is DVKVTQSSRYLVKRTGEKVFLECVQDMDHENMFWYRQDPGLGLRLIYFSYDVKMKEKGDIPEGYSVSREKKERFSLILESASTNQTSMYLCASSSPGTGISYEQYFGPGTRLTVT.

This rearrangement joins TRBV2 to TRBJ1-5; 7 bases align to TRBD1. Germline CDR1 reads SNHLY; CDR2 reads FYNNEI. The length of the CDR3 is 15 residues. V shed 4 bases, J shed 1 base, and the junction held 4 bases outside the gene matches. CDR3 DNA: TGTGCCAGCAGTGTAAGGGGGCTAAGCAATCAGCCCCAGCATTTT. Translation gives CASSVRGLSNQPQHF.

The gene calls are TRBV6-5 and TRBJ2-2; 12 positions agree with TRBD2. V shed 5 bases and J 5 bases; nucleotides not matched to a gene: 3. Germline CDR1 and CDR2: MNHEY and SVGAGI. This CDR3 has 15 residues. This chain's CDR3 is CASSPLAGGTGELFF. The CDR3 DNA follows: TGTGCCAGCAGTCCGCTAGCGGGAGGGACCGGGGAGCTGTTTTTT.

This chain uses TRBV11-2 with TRBJ2-3; 9 bases fit TRBD2. The CDR3 consists of 18 residues. Germline V gives CDR1 SGHAT, CDR2 FQNNGV. V gave up 1 base and J gave up 0 bases; unmatched junction bases: 8. The CDR3 region is CASSLGAGGPTSTDTQYF. The CDR3 nucleotides read TGTGCCAGCAGCTTAGGGGCGGGAGGGCCCACGAGCACAGATACGCAGTATTTT.

The chain has TRBV19 and TRBJ2-2; 7 bases line up with TRBD2. Germline values: CDR1 LNHDA, CDR2 SQIVND (reference sequence). This CDR3 has 15 amino acids. J lost 5 bases, V lost 7 bases, and 10 bases had no gene match. The CDR3 here is CASMALADATGELFF. The CDR3 DNA reads as TGTGCCAGTATGGCCCTAGCGGACGCGACCGGGGAGCTGTTTTTT.

This chain links TRBV3-1 (or the pseudogene TRBV3-2) with TRBJ1-3, with 9 bases that match TRBD1. The V segment lost 1 base and the J segment 0 bases; nucleotides outside the gene matches: 7. In germline, CDR1 is LGHDT, CDR2 YNNKEL (reference sequence). The CDR3 has 18 residues. CDR3 loop: CASSQARTGATSGNTIYF. The CDR3, as DNA: TGTGCCAGCAGCCAAGCCAGGACAGGGGCGACCTCTGGAAACACCATATATTTT.

With regard to this clone: The junction and the germline gene differ at one end; a read error may be behind it. This chain connects TRBV29-1 to TRBJ2-4; no definite D call. Per germline, CDR1 SQVTM and CDR2 ANQGSEA. The CDR3 extends over 12 amino acids. In nucleotides, the CDR3 is TGCAGCGTTGTGGTTACAGACCAACGTATGGACTTC. Amino acid sequence: CSVVVTDQRMDF. Combining the CDR3 with reference TRBV29-1 and TRBJ2-4 gives the whole variable domain SAVISQKPSRDICQRGTSLTIQCQVDSQVTMMFWYRQQPGQSLTLIATANQGSEATYESGFVIDKFPISRPNLTFSTLTVSNMSPEDSSIYLCSVVVTDQRMDFGAGTRLSVL.

J is TRBJ1-3 and V is TRBV9; 7 positions match TRBD1. Germline trimming cut 4 bases from V and 0 bases from J; bases unmatched to any gene: 4. Germline loops: CDR1 SGDLS, CDR2 YYNGEE. This CDR3 contains 15 residues. The CDR3 region has the DNA TGTGCCAGCAGCTCAGGACAGGACTCTGGAAACACCATATATTTT. Protein sequence: CASSSGQDSGNTIYF.